This T cell receptor beta chain derives from a study of blood T cell repertoires in COVID-19. This CDR3 comprises 15 residues. The germline V gene encodes CDR1 SGHRS and CDR2 YFSETQ. V lost 5 bases to trimming and J lost 4 bases; unmatched junction nucleotides: 6. Profiled with immunoSEQ multiplex PCR; TCRdb holds only in-frame clones, not every one. The sample carries under 350,000 clones, about nine tenths recorded once. What was sequenced was PBMCs or T cells enriched from blood (not recorded which). The clonotype was recovered from a woman aged 55-70 years who had recovered from COVID-19. The genes are TRBV5-1 and TRBJ2-1; TRBD2 matches 10 bases. The CDR3 coding sequence is TGCGCCAGCAGGCCCCTAGCGGGAGAGTACAATGAGCAGTTCTTC. It specifies CASRPLAGEYNEQFF.